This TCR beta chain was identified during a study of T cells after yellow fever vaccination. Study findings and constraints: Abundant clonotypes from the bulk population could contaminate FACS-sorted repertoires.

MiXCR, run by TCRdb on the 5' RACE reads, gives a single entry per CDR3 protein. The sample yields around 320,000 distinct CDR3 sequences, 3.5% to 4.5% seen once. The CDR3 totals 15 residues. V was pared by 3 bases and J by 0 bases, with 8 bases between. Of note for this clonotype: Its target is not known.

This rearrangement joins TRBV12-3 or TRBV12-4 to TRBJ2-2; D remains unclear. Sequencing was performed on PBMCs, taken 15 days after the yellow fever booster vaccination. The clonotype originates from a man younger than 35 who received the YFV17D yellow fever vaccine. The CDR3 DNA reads TGTGCCAGCAGTTTGCAGGTCCCGAACACCGGGGAGCTGTTTTTT. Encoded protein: CASSLQVPNTGELFF.